This TCR beta chain was sequenced during a study of T cell repertoires in ileal Crohn's disease. V lost 1 base to trimming and J lost 5 bases; unmatched junction nucleotides: 12. CDR1 and CDR2 (germline): SGHRS, YFSETQ. There are 17 residues in the CDR3. This sample's time point: neoterminal ileum biopsy at postoperative endoscopy, about 6 months after surgery. This clone occurred a few times. Profiled with immunoSEQ multiplex PCR; TCRdb holds only in-frame clones, not every one. This sample has 15,000 to 20,000 clones; around 70% occur once, and the top ten carry around 4.2%. Specimen: ileal tissue. The V call is TRBV5-1, the J call TRBJ2-5, with 9 bases matching TRBD2. The TCR was taken from an adult with Crohn's disease. The CDR3 DNA is TGCGCCAGCAGCTTGTCATCCTTGCGGGAGGGAGGTGAGACCCAGTACTTC. Amino acid sequence: CASSLSSLREGGETQYF. Full variable domain (rest looked up from reference TRBV5-1 and TRBJ2-5): KAGVTQTPRYLIKTRGQQVTLSCSPISGHRSVSWYQQTPGQGLQFLFEYFSETQRNKGNFPGRFSGRQFSNSRSEMNVSTLELGDSALYLCASSLSSLREGGETQYFGPGTRLLVL.